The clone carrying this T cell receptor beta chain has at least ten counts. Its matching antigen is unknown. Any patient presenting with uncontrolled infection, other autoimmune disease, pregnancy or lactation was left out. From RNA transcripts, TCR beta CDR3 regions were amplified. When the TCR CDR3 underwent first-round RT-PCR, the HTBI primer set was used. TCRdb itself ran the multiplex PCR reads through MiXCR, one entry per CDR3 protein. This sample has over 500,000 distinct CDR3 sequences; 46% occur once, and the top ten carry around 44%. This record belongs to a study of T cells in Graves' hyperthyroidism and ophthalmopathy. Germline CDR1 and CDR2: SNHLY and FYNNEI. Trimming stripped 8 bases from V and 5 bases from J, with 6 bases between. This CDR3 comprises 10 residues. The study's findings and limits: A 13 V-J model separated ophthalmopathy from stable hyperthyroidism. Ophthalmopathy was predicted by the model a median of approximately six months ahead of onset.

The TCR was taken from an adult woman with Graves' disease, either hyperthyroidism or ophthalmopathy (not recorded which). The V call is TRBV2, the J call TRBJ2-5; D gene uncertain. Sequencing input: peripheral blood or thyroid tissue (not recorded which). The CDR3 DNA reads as TGTGCCAGCGCGTGGGAGACCCAGTACTTC. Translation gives CASAWETQYF.